One and the same sample provided the 16 T cell receptor beta chains below, sequenced in a study of T-cell memory formation after mild COVID-19. A single record per CDR3 protein comes from TCRdb applying MiXCR to the 5' RACE reads. The table includes about 310,000 distinct CDR3 sequences, 19% detected once. The sequencing input was PBMCs or a T cell subset sorted from them (not recorded which). The receptors were sampled from a man younger than 30 who had mild COVID-19 (a few samples of this study predate the infection). Cell type and time point are not known.

The J gene is TRBJ2-7, the V gene TRBV11-3; 9 bases align to TRBD1. The CDR3 contains 14 residues. V trimming: 5 bases; J trimming: 3 bases; junction bases outside the gene matches: 5. CDR1 and CDR2 (germline): SGHNT, YENEEA. This chain's CDR3 is CASSRRTGDYEQYF. CDR3 DNA: TGTGCCAGCAGCCGCAGGACAGGGGACTACGAGCAGTACTTC. The variable domain in full, with the rest retrieved from reference TRBV11-3 and TRBJ2-7, is EAGVVQSPRYKIIEKKQPVAFWCNPISGHNTLYWYLQNLGQGPELLIRYENEEAVDDSQLPKDRFSAERLKGVDSTLKIQPAELGDSAVYLCASSRRTGDYEQYFGPGTRLTVT.

CDR3: CASSQDPGAYEQYV. The CDR3 DNA sequence: TGTGCCAGCAGCCAAGATCCAGGGGCCTACGAGCAGTACGTC. The chain uses TRBV3-1 and TRBJ2-7; D perhaps matches TRBD1 (6 bases). The CDR3 runs to 14 residues. Germline V CDR1 and CDR2: LGHDT, YNNKEL (reference sequence). The V end was cut by 0 bases, the J end by 2 bases, with 8 bases between.

This clonotype turned up a few times. The rearrangement uses TRBV4-2 and TRBJ1-2, with D perhaps TRBD1 (6 bases). Per germline, CDR1 LGHNA and CDR2 YNFKEQ. The CDR3 has 13 residues. Trimming left V 3 bases short and J 8 bases short, with 13 bases between. Here the CDR3 DNA reads TGTGCCAGCAGCCATGTACCCCAGGGGGGCTACACCTTC. Translating it yields CASSHVPQGGYTF.

This clonotype was found a few times. The chain employs TRBV7-2 and TRBJ2-5; no reliable D call. Trimming took off 3 bases at V and 0 bases at J, with 2 bases between the two ends. CDR1 is SGHTA and CDR2 is FQGNSA in the germline V gene. The CDR3 runs 12 residues. CDR3: CASSFNQETQYF. CDR3 nucleotides: TGTGCCAGCAGCTTTAACCAAGAGACCCAGTACTTC. Full variable domain (rest looked up from reference TRBV7-2 and TRBJ2-5): GAGVSQSPSNKVTEKGKDVELRCDPISGHTALYWYRQSLGQGLEFLIYFQGNSAPDKSGLPSDRFSAERTGGSVSTLTIQRTQQEDSAVYLCASSFNQETQYFGPGTRLLVL.

This clonotype showed up just a few times. V usage is TRBV7-2 and J usage is TRBJ2-5; D remains ambiguous. The CDR3 runs 14 residues. V was shortened by 2 bases and J by 4 bases, with 11 bases between the two germline ends. The germline V gene has CDR1 SGHTA and CDR2 FQGNSA. The CDR3, as DNA: TGTGCCAGCAGCTTACCGCCAAGAGGAGAGACCCAGTACTTC. It translates to CASSLPPRGETQYF.

This clonotype has just a few counts. The chain joins TRBV6-2 or TRBV6-3 to TRBJ1-1; 7 bases align to TRBD1. This CDR3 has 12 residues. J gave up 7 bases and V 10 bases, and 9 bases lay outside the gene matches. Germline V gene data show CDR1 as MNHEY and CDR2 as SVGEGT. CDR3 DNA: TGTGCCACCGGCCGGGACAGAAATGAAGCTTTCTTT. This codes for CATGRDRNEAFF.

The chain employs TRBV6-2 or TRBV6-3 and TRBJ1-5; D is perhaps TRBD1 (6 bases). V lost 0 bases to trimming and J lost 1 base, with 13 bases between them. Germline V gene lookup returns CDR1 MNHEY and CDR2 SVGEGT. The CDR3 runs to 17 residues. CDR3 sequence (DNA): TGTGCCAGCAGTTACTCGACTACAGGGTTAAGCAATCAGCCCCAGCATTTT. Translating gives CASSYSTTGLSNQPQHF.

This clonotype was observed a few times. This chain joins TRBV18 and TRBJ2-5; D gene uncertain. The V gene's germline CDR1 is KGHSH and CDR2 LQKENI. Between the trimmed V and J ends, which lost 8 bases and 2 bases, there was a span of 12 bases. The length of the CDR3 is 13 residues. This CDR3 reads CASQSTLQETQYF. Here the CDR3 DNA reads TGTGCCAGCCAATCCACACTACAAGAGACCCAGTACTTC.

The gene calls are TRBV11-2 and TRBJ2-3; 7 bases match TRBD2. The CDR3 covers 16 residues. The J segment lost 0 bases and the V segment lost 5 bases, leaving 8 bases of the junction unmatched. In germline, CDR1 is SGHAT, CDR2 FQNNGV. DNA of the CDR3: TGTGCCAGCAGCCCATTCGGGGGGTCAAGCACAGATACGCAGTATTTT. This sequence encodes CASSPFGGSSTDTQYF.

The chain has TRBV14 and TRBJ2-1; TRBD2 agrees at 9 bases. J was trimmed by 6 bases and V by 4 bases; bases with no gene match: 7. This CDR3 has 15 amino acids. In germline, CDR1 is SGHDN, CDR2 FVKESK. CDR3 residues: CASSRRLAGINEQFF. DNA for the CDR3: TGTGCCAGCAGCCGGCGGCTAGCGGGGATCAATGAGCAGTTCTTC.

This clonotype came up a few times. This chain joins TRBV20-1 and TRBJ2-6; tentatively, D is TRBD1 (5 bases). With 7 bases removed from V and 2 bases from J, the gap between germline ends came to 12 bases. This CDR3 has 14 amino acids. Germline V gene sequence: CDR1 DFQATT, CDR2 SNEGSKA (reference sequence). CDR3 residues: CSVSQGAGANVLTF. In DNA, the CDR3 is TGCAGTGTAAGCCAAGGGGCTGGGGCCAACGTCCTGACTTTC.

CDR3 DNA sequence: TGCGCCAGCCGAACGGGGTTTGGTGGGTACAATGAGCAGTTCTTC. This gives the protein CASRTGFGGYNEQFF. The chain carries TRBV5-1 and TRBJ2-1; tentative D call: TRBD2 (5 bases). Germline lookup yields CDR1 SGHRS and CDR2 YFSETQ. V lost 7 bases, J lost 4 bases, and 18 bases lay in between. The CDR3 is made up of 15 amino acids.

CDR3 nucleotides: TGTGCCAGCAGGTCTTCCTACGAGCAGTACTTC. Translation: CASRSSYEQYF. V usage is TRBV6-5 and J usage is TRBJ2-7; unclear D gene. The V gene's germline CDR1 is MNHEY and CDR2 SVGAGI. V was cut by 6 bases and J by 1 base, with 4 bases left in between. This CDR3 is built from 11 residues.

J is TRBJ2-7 and V is TRBV4-1; TRBD1 agrees at 9 bases. The V gene's germline CDR1 is MGHRA and CDR2 YSYEKL. V lost 6 bases, J lost 4 bases, and 16 bases stayed unmatched. This CDR3 contains 17 residues. This CDR3 reads CASRPAWSGQGWYEQYF. As DNA, the CDR3 is TGCGCCAGCAGACCAGCCTGGAGTGGACAGGGGTGGTACGAGCAGTACTTC.

The chain combines TRBV4-1 with TRBJ2-3; unclear D gene. This CDR3 has 16 amino acids. Per the germline V gene, CDR1 is MGHRA and CDR2 is YSYEKL. V was cut by 0 bases and J by 2 bases, with 12 bases left in between. In DNA, the CDR3 is TGCGCCAGCAGCCAAGATGGACCACATACCACAGATACGCAGTATTTT. Its translation is CASSQDGPHTTDTQYF.

This clonotype was counted only a few times. The chain is built from TRBV12-3 or TRBV12-4 and TRBJ1-5; unclear D gene. This CDR3 has 13 residues. V gave up 1 base and J gave up 4 bases, with 5 bases separating them. The DNA for the CDR3 is TGTGCCAGCAGTTTAGTGCGAAATCAGCCCCAGCATTTT. Translation gives CASSLVRNQPQHF.